Listed here are 20 T cell receptor beta chains from one sample, sequenced in a study of Ad26.COV2.S vaccination and SARS-CoV-2 variants. Measured with immunoSEQ multiplex PCR; TCRdb has only the in-frame clones, and not every one. The sample consists of roughly 700,000 clones, approximately 88% of them appearing once. As for treatment: around 19 received Ad26.COV2.S at low or high dose, single or two shots; roughly five received placebo; per-sample allocation not given. Samples analyzed were those drawn on day 63 after the first vaccine or placebo injection. Sequenced material: peripheral blood, taken in a trial of Ad26.COV2.S vaccine versus placebo. The source is a person aged 18-60 years who received the Ad26.COV2.S COVID-19 vaccine or a placebo.

The chain combines TRBV5-1 with TRBJ1-1; TRBD1 is a possible D gene (6 bases). Germline V gene data show CDR1 as SGHRS and CDR2 as YFSETQ. Deletions cut 2 bases from V and 0 bases from J, with 11 bases between. This CDR3 is built from 15 residues. The CDR3 coding sequence is TGCGCCAGCAGCTTAGGACAGTCCATGAACACTGAAGCTTTCTTT. Amino acids: CASSLGQSMNTEAFF.

In DNA form, the CDR3 reads TGTGCCAGCAGCGTGGGGGGTCAGCTTCAAGAGACCCAGTACTTC. This encodes CASSVGGQLQETQYF. V is TRBV9 and J is TRBJ2-5; possible D gene TRBD2, 6 bases. Germline values: CDR1 SGDLS, CDR2 YYNGEE. Trimming removed 2 bases at V and 2 bases at J, with 13 bases between. The CDR3 is 15 amino acids.

The chain employs TRBV7-6 and TRBJ2-1; 8 bases fit TRBD2. Germline V gene sequence: CDR1 SGHVS, CDR2 FNYEAQ. The CDR3 consists of 15 residues. V lost 5 bases to trimming and J lost 5 bases; unmatched junction nucleotides: 8. The CDR3 protein is CASSNPSGLNNEQFF. The CDR3 coding sequence is TGTGCCAGCAGCAACCCTAGCGGGCTGAACAATGAGCAGTTCTTC.

The rearrangement links TRBV11-2 to TRBJ2-7; D is ambiguous. Trimming cost V 3 bases and J 2 bases, with 5 bases left between them. Looked up from germline, CDR1 is SGHAT and CDR2 is FQNNGV. This CDR3 spans 12 amino acids. The CDR3 loop is CASSFPTYEQYF. DNA for the CDR3: TGTGCCAGCAGCTTCCCCACCTACGAGCAGTACTTC.

This chain uses TRBV30 with TRBJ1-5; 7 nucleotides line up with TRBD1. CDR3 length: 14 residues. Germline CDR1 is GTSNPN and CDR2 is SVGIG (reference sequence). Trimming cost V 2 bases and J 7 bases; bases outside gene matches: 8. For the CDR3, the DNA is TGTGCCTGGAGTACCAGACAGGGAGGACAGCCCCAGCATTTT. This encodes CAWSTRQGGQPQHF.

This clone was seen a few times. The chain's CDR3 is CASSSTGRDDTEAFF. CDR3 DNA sequence: TGTGCCAGCAGCTCGACAGGGAGAGACGACACTGAAGCTTTCTTT. The chain recombines TRBV13 with TRBJ1-1; 7 positions agree with TRBD1. The CDR3 consists of 15 residues. From germline, CDR1 is PRHDT and CDR2 FYEKMQ (reference sequence). V lost 4 bases to trimming and J lost 3 bases; unmatched junction nucleotides: 8.

This clone was recorded once. The chain recombines TRBV15 with TRBJ1-5; TRBD1 aligns across 10 bases. The length of the CDR3 is 15 residues. Unmatched junction bases numbered 6, after V lost 5 bases and J lost 5 bases. Germline CDR1 LNHNV, CDR2 YYDKDF (reference sequence). The CDR3 DNA reads as TGTGCCACCAGCCGTGCCGGGACAGGGGATCAGCCCCAGCATTTT. Residues: CATSRAGTGDQPQHF.

J is TRBJ2-3 and V is TRBV5-1, with 7 bases that match TRBD1. Germline CDR1 SGHRS, CDR2 YFSETQ. V dropped 0 bases and J dropped 4; count of bases not matched to a gene: 2. The CDR3 has 14 amino acids. The CDR3 spells CASSLAQGSDTQYF. For the CDR3, the DNA is TGCGCCAGCAGCTTGGCACAGGGGTCAGATACGCAGTATTTT.

V gene TRBV29-1 combines with J gene TRBJ1-2, with TRBD1 matching 11 bases. The CDR3 contains 15 residues. Per the germline V gene, CDR1 is SQVTM and CDR2 is ANQGSEA. Trimming at V came to 4 bases and at J to 7 bases, leaving 11 bases not matched to a gene. CDR3 sequence reads: CSVAGQGAEAGGYTF. CDR3 sequence (DNA): TGCAGCGTTGCAGGACAGGGGGCGGAAGCTGGTGGCTACACCTTC. Based on the CDR3 plus reference TRBV29-1 and TRBJ1-2, the full variable domain is SAVISQKPSRDICQRGTSLTIQCQVDSQVTMMFWYRQQPGQSLTLIATANQGSEATYESGFVIDKFPISRPNLTFSTLTVSNMSPEDSSIYLCSVAGQGAEAGGYTFGSGTRLTVV.

This clone showed up just once. The CDR3 sequence: CASTFIEGLGGELFF. For the CDR3, the DNA is TGTGCCAGCACCTTTATCGAGGGCTTAGGGGGGGAGCTGTTTTTT. This chain uses TRBV27 with TRBJ2-2; D possibly corresponds to TRBD2 (5 bases). V lost 7 bases and J 8 bases, leaving 20 bases between the germline ends. There are 15 residues in the CDR3. CDR1 and CDR2 (germline): MNHEY, SMNVEV (reference sequence).

The chain uses TRBV6-5 and TRBJ1-4; D may be TRBD1 (5 bases). This CDR3 spans 15 amino acids. V shed 5 bases and J shed 5 bases, with 15 bases lying between them. In germline, CDR1 is MNHEY, CDR2 SVGAGI. In nucleotides, the CDR3 is TGTGCCAGCAGTACAAGGGGTACGGGCAATGAAAAACTGTTTTTT. It yields the protein CASSTRGTGNEKLFF.

In the case of this clone: Other DNA sequences in this specimen translate into the identical CDR3. V usage is TRBV5-1 and J usage is TRBJ1-2; no definite D call. With 0 bases removed from V and 5 bases from J, the gap between germline ends came to 8 bases. Germline CDR1 reads SGHRS; CDR2 reads YFSETQ. The CDR3 is made up of 13 amino acids. This chain's CDR3 is CASSLGTVYGYTF. The CDR3 bases are TGCGCCAGCAGCTTGGGCACAGTATATGGCTACACCTTC.

In the case of this clone: The same CDR3 also results from other DNA sequences found in this sample. The chain links TRBV18 to TRBJ2-5; TRBD1 matches 8 bases. V was clipped by 3 bases and J by 2 bases; unmatched bases: 2. This CDR3 has 14 amino acids. CDR1 is KGHSH, CDR2 LQKENI, per germline. The CDR3 nucleotides are TGTGCCAGCTCACCGAGGACAGGGCAAGAGACCCAGTACTTC. It encodes CASSPRTGQETQYF.

The chain is built from TRBV27 and TRBJ2-2; 7 bases are shared with TRBD2. V lost 5 bases, J lost 4 bases, and 7 bases stayed unmatched. The germline CDR1 and CDR2 sequences are MNHEY and SMNVEV (reference sequence). The CDR3 is 15 residues long. The CDR3 sequence: CASSPLRGTTGELFF. The CDR3 DNA reads TGTGCCAGCAGTCCCCTGCGGGGGACCACCGGGGAGCTGTTTTTT.

CDR3 protein: CASKSEGHYEQYF. In DNA form, the CDR3 reads TGTGCCAGTAAGTCGGAGGGCCACTACGAGCAGTACTTC. This chain connects TRBV19 to TRBJ2-7; D possibly corresponds to TRBD2 (6 bases). There are 13 residues in the CDR3. Germline CDR1 is LNHDA and CDR2 is SQIVND (reference sequence). Trimming took 7 bases from V and 3 from J, leaving 13 bases between them.

Here the CDR3 DNA reads TGTGCCAGCAGCCAAGGATTGGACAGATCAACTAATGAAAAACTGTTTTTT. This sequence encodes CASSQGLDRSTNEKLFF. The V and J genes are TRBV4-2 and TRBJ1-4; D perhaps matches TRBD1 (6 bases). The CDR3 runs 17 residues. CDR1 is LGHNA, CDR2 YNFKEQ, per germline. Trimming shortened V by 1 base and J by 0 bases, and 12 bases separated the two germline ends.

This chain links TRBV30 with TRBJ1-5; TRBD1 might be the D (6 bases). The germline gives CDR1 GTSNPN, CDR2 SVGIG (reference sequence). There are 15 residues in the CDR3. The V gene lost 1 base and the J gene lost 0 bases, with 10 bases spanning the gap. The CDR3 DNA sequence: TGTGCCTGGAGTGGAGGGGGTATTAGCAATCAGCCCCAGCATTTT. Translated, it gives CAWSGGGISNQPQHF.

With regard to this clone: Other DNA sequences from this sample encode an identical CDR3 as well. This rearrangement joins TRBV2 to TRBJ1-4; D unresolved. The CDR3 extends over 14 amino acids. Looked up from germline, CDR1 is SNHLY and CDR2 is FYNNEI. Trimming cost V 3 bases and J 5 bases, with 10 bases left between them. The CDR3 spells CASSERTGNEKLFF. CDR3 DNA sequence: TGTGCCAGCAGTGAGAGGACCGGAAATGAAAAACTGTTTTTT.

The chain is built from TRBV13 and TRBJ2-1, with a possible D match to TRBD1 (6 bases). CDR1 is PRHDT, CDR2 FYEKMQ, per germline (reference sequence). Trimming took 5 bases from V and 4 from J, leaving 6 bases between them. The CDR3 has 12 residues. The CDR3 sequence is CASSQGYNEQFF. The CDR3 region has the DNA TGTGCCAGCAGCCAGGGGTACAATGAGCAGTTCTTC.

This clone was observed a handful of times. The J gene is TRBJ2-2, the V gene TRBV19; 7 bases align to TRBD2. CDR3 length: 17 residues. V shed 1 base, J shed 5 bases, and the junction held 10 bases outside the gene matches. Germline V gene sequence: CDR1 LNHDA, CDR2 SQIVND (reference sequence). The CDR3 bases are TGTGCCAGTAGTATAGCGGGCCTCTGGCGGGGGACCGGGGAGCTGTTTTTT. It is translated as CASSIAGLWRGTGELFF.